This T cell receptor beta chain was identified in a study of PD-L1 blockade in urothelial cancer. Study as a whole: Between 0 and 3 chemotherapy regimens preceded treatment for each patient. A median of 141,255 T cells was found in the blood samples. Blood was subjected to analysis at 3 weeks (second dose) and 6 weeks following treatment start.

Method: immunoSEQ multiplex PCR; TCRdb's copy keeps in-frame clones and lacks some. The sample has about 84,000 clones, 85% to 95% seen once; the top ten hold over 9%. The V gene's germline CDR1 is SGHNT and CDR2 YYREEE (reference sequence). Trimming pared 0 bases from V and 0 bases from J, leaving 6 bases between. The CDR3 loop spans 14 amino acids. The study enrolled patients with locally advanced or metastatic urothelial carcinoma. The source of this sequence is a man aged 55 to 70 with urothelial cancer. The source was PBMCs, collected around atezolizumab (anti-PD-L1) treatment. The chain uses TRBV5-4 and TRBJ2-5; D is unresolved. The CDR3, as DNA: TGTGCCAGCAGCTTGGCCGGGTACCAAGAGACCCAGTACTTC. Translation: CASSLAGYQETQYF.